One and the same sample provided the 20 T cell receptor beta chains below, sequenced in a study of T cell repertoires in cytomegalovirus infection. Via MiXCR, TCRdb re-called the reads, giving one row per CDR3 protein. The repertoire holds 480,000 or so distinct CDR3 sequences, approximately 10% seen once, with 10% to 13% in the top ten. The sequenced material came from PBMCs. Receptor source: a human donor in good health (CMV status not recorded). Some clones in this sample may be carry-over from other donors' samples.

This clonotype was seen more than once but under ten times. The chain is built from TRBV15 and TRBJ2-1; 7 bases match TRBD1. V shed 6 bases, J shed 0 bases, and the junction held 2 bases outside the gene matches. Germline CDR1 is LNHNV and CDR2 is YYDKDF (reference sequence). The CDR3 has 14 residues. The DNA of the CDR3 is TGTGCCACCAGGAGGGACAGCTCCTACAATGAGCAGTTCTTC. Translating it yields CATRRDSSYNEQFF.

The chain recombines TRBV30 with TRBJ1-2; perhaps TRBD1 as D (5 bases). Germline CDR1 and CDR2: GTSNPN and SVGIG (reference sequence). Between the trimmed V and J ends, which lost 8 bases and 6 bases, there was a span of 10 bases. This CDR3 has 10 amino acids. DNA for the CDR3: TGTGCCGGCCGGGGGAATGGCTACACCTTC. This codes for CAGRGNGYTF.

At least ten counts were recorded for this clonotype. The CDR3 loop is CASTLGGSGGIEQYF. CDR3 in DNA: TGTGCCAGTACCTTGGGCGGTAGCGGGGGGATCGAGCAGTACTTC. The chain links TRBV12-3 or TRBV12-4 to TRBJ2-7, with TRBD2 matching over 10 bases. The CDR3 extends over 15 amino acids. J gave up 6 bases and V 9 bases, and 14 bases lay outside the gene matches.

In its sample, this clonotype was seen a few times. V gene TRBV10-3 combines with J gene TRBJ2-7; the D gene is possibly TRBD1 (6 bases). CDR3 length: 16 amino acids. Trimming took off 1 base at V and 1 base at J, with 14 bases between the two ends. Germline values: CDR1 ENHRY, CDR2 SYGVKD. Written as DNA, the CDR3 is TGTGCCATCAGTGAGTTTTCGACAGGCCAATCCTACGAGCAGTACTTC. Its translation: CAISEFSTGQSYEQYF.

This clonotype was counted at least ten times. This chain links TRBV7-2 with TRBJ1-2, with 9 nucleotides matching TRBD1. CDR1 is SGHTA and CDR2 is FQGNSA in the germline V gene. The CDR3 has 14 amino acids. After removal of 4 bases from V and 6 bases from J, the junction contained 6 bases not matched to a gene. The CDR3 bases are TGTGCCAGCAGCTCCTGGGACAGGGAGAATGGCTACACCTTC. It is translated as CASSSWDRENGYTF.

Ten or more counts support this clonotype. The chain employs TRBV5-4 and TRBJ2-1; no firm D call. V lost 1 base to trimming and J lost 5 bases, with 19 bases between them. In germline, CDR1 is SGHNT, CDR2 YYREEE (reference sequence). CDR3 length: 17 amino acids. The CDR3 here is CASSLKAPPFTDNEQFF. CDR3 nucleotide sequence: TGTGCCAGCAGCTTGAAAGCCCCCCCCTTCACAGACAATGAGCAGTTCTTC.

The table lists this clonotype with many counts. V usage is TRBV7-6 and J usage is TRBJ2-1; D possibly matches TRBD1 or TRBD2 (5 bases each). Germline CDR1 and CDR2: SGHVS and FNYEAQ. Trimming stripped 1 base from V and 3 bases from J, with 10 bases between. The CDR3 spans 15 residues. Here the CDR3 reads CASSLESGGYNEQFF. CDR3 bases: TGTGCCAGCAGCTTAGAGTCTGGGGGCTACAATGAGCAGTTCTTC.

On this clonotype itself: One end of the junction fails to match germline, which may point to a read error. The rearrangement uses TRBV7-3 and TRBJ2-1; D may match TRBD1 or TRBD2 (5 bases each). The CDR3 spans 15 residues. Germline V gene lookup returns CDR1 SGHTA and CDR2 FQGTGA. CDR3 nucleotides: TGTGTCAGCAGCTGGACTGGGGGAACCTACAATGAGCAGTTCTTC. Protein: CVSSWTGGTYNEQFF. Full variable domain (rest looked up from reference TRBV7-3 and TRBJ2-1): GAGVSQTPSNKVTEKGKYVELRCDPISGHTALYWYRQSLGQGPEFLIYFQGTGAADDSGLPNDRFFAVRPEGSVSTLKIQRTERGDSAVYLCVSSWTGGTYNEQFFGPGTRLTVL.

This clonotype was counted ten times or more. The chain recombines TRBV7-9 with TRBJ1-1; D possibly corresponds to TRBD1 (6 bases). The V end was cut by 6 bases, the J end by 1 base, with 12 bases between. CDR1 is SEHNR and CDR2 is FQNEAQ in the germline V gene (reference sequence). CDR3 length: 14 residues. The CDR3 loop reads CASRPPTGNTEAFF. The CDR3 DNA follows: TGTGCCAGCAGGCCACCGACAGGGAACACTGAAGCTTTCTTT.

This clonotype was counted many times. This chain joins TRBV7-8 and TRBJ1-2; 10 bases agree with TRBD1. Trimming removed 3 bases from V and 8 bases from J; junction bases left unmatched: 6. The CDR3 is 14 amino acids. CDR1 and CDR2 (germline): SGHVS, FQNEAQ. CDR3 residues: CASSLDRGGDGYTF. The DNA for the CDR3 is TGTGCCAGCAGCTTGGACAGGGGGGGGGACGGCTACACCTTC.

At least ten counts were recorded for this clonotype. The chain is built from TRBV7-8 and TRBJ2-5; 9 positions match TRBD2. The junction had 7 bases not matched to a gene; V was cut back by 5 bases and J by 3 bases. The germline V gene has CDR1 SGHVS and CDR2 FQNEAQ. The CDR3 runs 15 residues. The CDR3: CASSRGGANEETQYF. In DNA, the CDR3 is TGTGCCAGCAGCCGCGGGGGGGCAAACGAAGAGACCCAGTACTTC. Supplemented by reference TRBV7-8 and TRBJ2-5, the full variable domain reads GAGVSQSPRYKVAKRGQDVALRCDPISGHVSLFWYQQALGQGPEFLTYFQNEAQLDKSGLPSDRFFAERPEGSVSTLKIQRTQQEDSAVYLCASSRGGANEETQYFGPGTRLLVL.

This clonotype was picked up many times. The chain combines TRBV12-3 or TRBV12-4 with TRBJ2-3; the D gene is possibly TRBD2 (6 bases). The CDR3 is 16 amino acids. Trimming removed 6 bases at V and 0 bases at J, with 16 bases between. The CDR3 coding sequence is TGTGCCAGCAGATTAAGCGGGCACCGTAGCACAGATACGCAGTATTTT. It specifies CASRLSGHRSTDTQYF.

The CDR3 sequence: CSASRGDNEQFF. The CDR3 DNA reads as TGCAGTGCTAGCAGGGGGGACAATGAGCAGTTCTTC. This chain uses TRBV20-1 with TRBJ2-1; tentatively, D is TRBD1 (7 bases). Trimming shortened V by 3 bases and J by 5 bases, and 8 bases separated the two germline ends. This CDR3 spans 12 amino acids. CDR1 and CDR2 (germline): DFQATT, SNEGSKA (reference sequence).

In this sample, this clonotype turned up many times. The chain employs TRBV19 and TRBJ1-2; the D gene is possibly TRBD1 (6 bases). CDR1 and CDR2 (germline): LNHDA, SQIVND (reference sequence). With 6 bases removed from V and 8 bases from J, the gap between germline ends came to 10 bases. The CDR3 spans 11 residues. Here the CDR3 reads CASRDSLGYTF. CDR3 bases: TGTGCCAGTAGGGACAGTCTGGGCTACACCTTC. The whole variable domain, filled in from reference TRBV19 and TRBJ1-2, reads DGGITQSPKYLFRKEGQNVTLSCEQNLNHDAMYWYRQDPGQGLRLIYYSQIVNDFQKGDIAEGYSVSREKKESFPLTVTSAQKNPTAFYLCASRDSLGYTFGSGTRLTVV.

In its sample, this clonotype was seen many times. The J gene is TRBJ2-4, the V gene TRBV28, with 14 bases fitting TRBD2. Germline-derived CDR1 and CDR2 are MDHEN and SYDVKM. The CDR3 has 16 residues. The V segment lost 8 bases and the J segment 1 base; nucleotides outside the gene matches: 4. DNA for the CDR3: TGTGCCAGCGGACTAGCGGGAGGAGGGGCCAAAAACATTCAGTACTTC. This codes for CASGLAGGGAKNIQYF. Filled out from reference TRBV28 and TRBJ2-4, the complete variable domain reads DVKVTQSSRYLVKRTGEKVFLECVQDMDHENMFWYRQDPGLGLRLIYFSYDVKMKEKGDIPEGYSVSREKKERFSLILESASTNQTSMYLCASGLAGGGAKNIQYFGAGTRLSVL.

This clonotype was seen many times. The V and J genes are TRBV30 and TRBJ2-2, with 8 bases identical to TRBD2. V was clipped by 3 bases and J by 5 bases; unmatched bases: 5. Germline V lookup: CDR1 GTSNPN, CDR2 SVGIG (reference sequence). The CDR3 sequence is 14 residues long. The CDR3 coding sequence is TGTGCCTGGAGAAGGGCGGGAGGAACCGGGGAGCTGTTTTTT. This sequence encodes CAWRRAGGTGELFF.

This clonotype was counted many times. The chain employs TRBV20-1 and TRBJ2-1, with D possibly being TRBD1 (5 bases). Germline loops: CDR1 DFQATT, CDR2 SNEGSKA (reference sequence). This CDR3 has 14 residues. Trimming pared 7 bases from V and 5 bases from J, leaving 18 bases between. CDR3 coding DNA: TGCAGTGGGATGGGGCGCCCGATGAACAATGAGCAGTTCTTC. Translating gives CSGMGRPMNNEQFF.

Of note for this clonotype: This may come from a read error, since a much larger clone is one base off. V and J are TRBV11-2 and TRBJ2-3; tentatively, D is TRBD1 or TRBD2 (5 bases each). The CDR3 totals 13 residues. Germline-derived CDR1 and CDR2 are SGHAT and FQNNGV. CDR3 in amino acids: CDSSLATEDTQYF. DNA of the CDR3: TGTGACAGCAGCTTAGCGACAGAAGATACGCAGTATTTT.

This chain joins TRBV11-2 and TRBJ2-1; 7 bases match TRBD2. The junction had 18 bases not matched to a gene; V was cut back by 5 bases and J by 8 bases. Germline loops: CDR1 SGHAT, CDR2 FQNNGV. The CDR3 is made up of 17 amino acids. The CDR3 DNA reads as TGTGCCAGCAGCGACGGTCCCAAGGGCGGGAGTAAGGATGAGCAGTTCTTC. Protein: CASSDGPKGGSKDEQFF.

This sequence joins TRBV5-4 and TRBJ2-7; TRBD1 might be the D (5 bases). Germline V CDR1 and CDR2: SGHNT, YYREEE (reference sequence). CDR3 length equals 13 residues. V was clipped by 3 bases and J by 5 bases, with 12 bases between them. CDR3 coding DNA: TGTGCCAGCAGCTCGGTAGGGGTCGACGAGCAGTACTTC. This translates into CASSSVGVDEQYF.